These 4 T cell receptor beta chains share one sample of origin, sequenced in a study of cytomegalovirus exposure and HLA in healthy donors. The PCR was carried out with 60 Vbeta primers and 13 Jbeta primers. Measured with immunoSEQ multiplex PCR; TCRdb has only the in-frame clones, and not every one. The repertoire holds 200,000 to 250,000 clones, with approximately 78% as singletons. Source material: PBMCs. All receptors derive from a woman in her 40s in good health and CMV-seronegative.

CDR3 nucleotide sequence: TGCAGCGTCCCGAGCGGGACAGGGGTTTTCAACGAGCAGTACTTC. Amino acid sequence: CSVPSGTGVFNEQYF. V usage is TRBV29-1 and J usage is TRBJ2-7, with 10 bases fitting TRBD1. The germline V gene has CDR1 SQVTM and CDR2 ANQGSEA. CDR3 length: 15 residues. V shed 6 bases, J shed 5 bases, and the junction held 13 bases outside the gene matches.

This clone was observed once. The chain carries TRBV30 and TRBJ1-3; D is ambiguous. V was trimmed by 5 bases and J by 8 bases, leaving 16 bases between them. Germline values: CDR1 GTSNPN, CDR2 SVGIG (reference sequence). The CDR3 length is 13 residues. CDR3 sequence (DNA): TGTGCCTGGGGGGAGACGGGCCAGGACACCATATATTTT. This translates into CAWGETGQDTIYF.

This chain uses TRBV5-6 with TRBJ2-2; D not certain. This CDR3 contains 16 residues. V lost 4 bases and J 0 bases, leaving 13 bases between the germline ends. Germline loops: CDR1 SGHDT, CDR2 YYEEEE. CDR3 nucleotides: TGTGCCAGCAGCCTACACTACTACGCGAACACCGGGGAGCTGTTTTTT. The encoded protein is CASSLHYYANTGELFF.

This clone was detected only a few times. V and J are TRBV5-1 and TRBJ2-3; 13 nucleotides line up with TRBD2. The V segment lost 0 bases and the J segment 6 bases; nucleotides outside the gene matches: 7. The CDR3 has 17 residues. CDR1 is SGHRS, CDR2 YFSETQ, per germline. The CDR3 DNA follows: TGCGCCAGCAGCTTGGAGACTAGCGGGAGGTTAAAGGATACGCAGTATTTT. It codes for CASSLETSGRLKDTQYF. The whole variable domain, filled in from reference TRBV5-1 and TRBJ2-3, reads KAGVTQTPRYLIKTRGQQVTLSCSPISGHRSVSWYQQTPGQGLQFLFEYFSETQRNKGNFPGRFSGRQFSNSRSEMNVSTLELGDSALYLCASSLETSGRLKDTQYFGPGTRLTVL.